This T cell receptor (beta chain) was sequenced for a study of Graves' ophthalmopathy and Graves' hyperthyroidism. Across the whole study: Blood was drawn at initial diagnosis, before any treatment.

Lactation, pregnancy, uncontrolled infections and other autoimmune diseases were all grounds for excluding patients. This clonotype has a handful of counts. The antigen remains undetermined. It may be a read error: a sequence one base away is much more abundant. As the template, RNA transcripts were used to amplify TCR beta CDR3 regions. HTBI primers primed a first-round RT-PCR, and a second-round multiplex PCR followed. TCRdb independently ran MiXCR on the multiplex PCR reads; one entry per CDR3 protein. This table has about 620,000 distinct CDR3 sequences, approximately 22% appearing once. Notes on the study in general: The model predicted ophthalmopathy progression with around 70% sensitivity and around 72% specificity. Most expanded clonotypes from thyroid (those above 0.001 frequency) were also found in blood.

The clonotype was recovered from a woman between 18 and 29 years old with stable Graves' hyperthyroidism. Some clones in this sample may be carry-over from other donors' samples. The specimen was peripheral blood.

In DNA, the CDR3 is TGTGCCACCAGTGAGGGGAACACTGAAGCTTTCTTT. This translates into CATSEGNTEAFF. The chain combines TRBV24-1 with TRBJ1-1; D gene uncertain. Looked up from germline, CDR1 is KGHDR and CDR2 is SFDVKD. V dropped 4 bases and J dropped 1 base, with 3 bases sitting between them. The length of the CDR3 is 12 residues.